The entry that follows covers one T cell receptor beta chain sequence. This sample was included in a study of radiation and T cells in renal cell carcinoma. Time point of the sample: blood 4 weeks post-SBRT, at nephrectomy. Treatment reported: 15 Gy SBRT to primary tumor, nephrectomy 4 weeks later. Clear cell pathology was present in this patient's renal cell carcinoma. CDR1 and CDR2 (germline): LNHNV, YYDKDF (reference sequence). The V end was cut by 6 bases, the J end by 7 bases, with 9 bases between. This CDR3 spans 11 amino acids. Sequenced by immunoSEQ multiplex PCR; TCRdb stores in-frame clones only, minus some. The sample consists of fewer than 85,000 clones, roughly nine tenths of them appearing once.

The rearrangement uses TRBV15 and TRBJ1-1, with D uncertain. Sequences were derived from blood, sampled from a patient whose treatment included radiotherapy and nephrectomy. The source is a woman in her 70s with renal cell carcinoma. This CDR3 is CATSRLGEAFF. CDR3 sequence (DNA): TGTGCCACCAGTAGGTTGGGTGAAGCTTTCTTT.